This TCR beta chain was captured by sequencing in a study of T cell responses to AZD1222 COVID-19 vaccine. Study overall: The study pooled second doses at about 4 or about 12 weeks.

Turning to this clone: As yet, its antigen is unknown.

The table came from immunoSEQ multiplex PCR; TCRdb's copy has only in-frame clones and leaves some out. Altogether around 72,000 clones are present, roughly 82% being singletons, with the ten largest covering 5.4%. Regarding the study as a whole: Regions left unmutated in variants are reportedly the target of nearly half of spike-specific TCRs. The study found vaccine-associated CD4 TCRs spanning spike, dominant at 160-218 and 743-854.

The CDR3 extends over 17 amino acids. Germline CDR1 is SGHRS and CDR2 is YFSETQ. The V segment lost 4 bases and the J segment 4 bases; nucleotides outside the gene matches: 10. This specimen consisted of peripheral blood, obtained on day 0 of AZD1222 vaccination. This TCR was recovered from an adult in good health. V usage is TRBV5-1 and J usage is TRBJ1-5; 11 bases fit TRBD1. The CDR3 bases are TGCGCCAGCAGCCCCGGGACAGGGGGGAGCCAGAATCAGCCCCAGCATTTT. Amino acid sequence: CASSPGTGGSQNQPQHF.